These 26 T cell receptor beta chains originate from one sample sequenced in a study of cytomegalovirus exposure and HLA in healthy donors (TCRdb year 2017). Receptors were amplified or captured by the immunoSEQ multiplex PCR assay. The multiplex PCR relied on a mix of 60 forward primers for TCR Vbeta segments and 13 reverse primers for TCR Jbeta segments. TCRdb retrieved this table from immuneACCESS and kept in-frame rearrangements only. Not all clones are present; in checked studies, unresolved V genes account for under half, and no reason is known for the remainder. This sample is represented by 140,000 to 150,000 clones; nearly 85% of them were singletons. Around 3.7% of the sample rests with the top ten. Sequencing was performed on PBMCs. The receptors were sampled from a male donor in good health and CMV-seronegative.

The chain uses TRBV28 and TRBJ2-1, with TRBD2 matching over 13 bases. J gave up 6 bases and V 3 bases, and 11 bases lay outside the gene matches. Germline CDR1 is MDHEN and CDR2 is SYDVKM. The CDR3 is made up of 18 amino acids. This CDR3 is CASSFVPGTSGKVNEQFF. In DNA, the CDR3 is TGTGCCAGCAGTTTTGTCCCCGGGACTAGCGGGAAGGTCAATGAGCAGTTCTTC. Combining the CDR3 with reference TRBV28 and TRBJ2-1 gives the whole variable domain DVKVTQSSRYLVKRTGEKVFLECVQDMDHENMFWYRQDPGLGLRLIYFSYDVKMKEKGDIPEGYSVSREKKERFSLILESASTNQTSMYLCASSFVPGTSGKVNEQFFGPGTRLTVL.

In regard to this clone: Other nucleotide sequences in the sample specify the same CDR3. The V call is TRBV18, the J call TRBJ1-5; the D is unclear. The CDR3 contains 13 residues. Germline V gives CDR1 KGHSH, CDR2 LQKENI. V dropped 0 bases and J dropped 7 bases, with 7 bases sitting between them. CDR3 amino acids: CASSPPGGQPQHF. In DNA form, the CDR3 reads TGTGCCAGCTCACCACCGGGAGGCCAGCCCCAGCATTTT.

The chain joins TRBV30 to TRBJ1-2; the match to TRBD1 covers 8 bases. Unmatched junction bases numbered 6, after V lost 2 bases and J lost 7 bases. This CDR3 comprises 13 residues. Germline V gene data show CDR1 as GTSNPN and CDR2 as SVGIG (reference sequence). The CDR3, as DNA: TGTGCCTGGAGTCAGGGGGCCTTGTTTGGCTACACCTTC. This sequence encodes CAWSQGALFGYTF.

This chain joins TRBV9 and TRBJ2-3; TRBD2 matches at 8 bases. This CDR3 comprises 15 residues. The germline V gene has CDR1 SGDLS and CDR2 YYNGEE. V trimming: 4 bases; J trimming: 1 base; junction bases outside the gene matches: 5. The DNA of the CDR3 is TGTGCCAGCAGCAAGACTAGCGAGGGCACAGATACGCAGTATTTT. It encodes CASSKTSEGTDTQYF.

The V and J genes are TRBV6-1 and TRBJ1-1; weak D call: TRBD1 (6 bases). V lost 5 bases and J 4 bases, leaving 14 bases between the germline ends. The CDR3 is 14 residues long. CDR1 is MNHNS, CDR2 SASEGT, per germline. CDR3 nucleotides: TGTGCCAGCAGTTCGACCCGGGGGGCCACTGAAGCTTTCTTT. Its translation: CASSSTRGATEAFF.

This clone showed up just a few times. The J gene is TRBJ2-3, the V gene TRBV29-1; 9 bases fit TRBD2. CDR3 length equals 13 residues. Losses at the gene ends were 8 bases for V and 0 bases for J; bases not matched to a gene: 3. Germline V CDR1 and CDR2: SQVTM, ANQGSEA. The CDR3 spells CSTSGPSTDTQYF. The CDR3 DNA reads as TGCAGCACTAGCGGGCCTAGCACAGATACGCAGTATTTT.

The chain employs TRBV2 and TRBJ1-2; 7 bases are shared with TRBD1. Germline V gene sequence: CDR1 SNHLY, CDR2 FYNNEI. CDR3 size: 14 residues. V lost 10 bases and J lost 4; bases outside the gene matches: 12. The CDR3 spells CATKGTGDTYGYTF. The CDR3 DNA sequence: TGTGCCACCAAAGGAACAGGGGACACCTATGGCTACACCTTC.

Worth noting for this clone: Different DNA sequences within this sample yield the same CDR3. The CDR3 DNA reads TGTGCCAGCAGTTACGGACTAGCGGGGAGTGAGCAGTACTTC. Protein product: CASSYGLAGSEQYF. This chain connects TRBV6-5 to TRBJ2-7, with 12 bases matching TRBD2. Germline assignment: CDR1 MNHEY and CDR2 SVGAGI. The CDR3 is 14 amino acids. Trimming took 2 bases from V and 7 from J; bases not matched to a gene: 3.

The V and J genes are TRBV19 and TRBJ2-7; D might be TRBD2 (5 bases). CDR3 length equals 14 residues. Germline V gene lookup returns CDR1 LNHDA and CDR2 SQIVND (reference sequence). Between the trimmed V and J ends, which lost 1 base and 0 bases, there was a span of 7 bases. CDR3 region: CASSIVGGSYEQYF. The CDR3 nucleotides read TGTGCCAGTAGTATAGTTGGAGGCTCCTACGAGCAGTACTTC.

The chain carries TRBV4-1 and TRBJ2-1; 11 nucleotides align to TRBD2. The germline V gene encodes CDR1 MGHRA and CDR2 YSYEKL. The J segment lost 13 bases and the V segment lost 4 bases, leaving 12 bases of the junction unmatched. The CDR3 is 15 amino acids. CDR3 protein: CASSPGGSGGDNQFF. In nucleotides, the CDR3 is TGCGCCAGCAGCCCCGGAGGTAGCGGGGGGGATAACCAGTTCTTC.

V is TRBV5-4 and J is TRBJ2-5; perhaps TRBD1 as D (6 bases). The germline V gene encodes CDR1 SGHNT and CDR2 YYREEE (reference sequence). CDR3 length equals 15 residues. The V gene lost 3 bases and the J gene lost 4 bases, with 16 bases spanning the gap. Here the CDR3 reads CASSSRTASRETQYF. CDR3 in DNA: TGTGCCAGCAGCTCTCGGACAGCCTCTCGAGAGACCCAGTACTTC.

The chain links TRBV2 to TRBJ2-7, with TRBD1 identical over 9 bases. Germline V lookup: CDR1 SNHLY, CDR2 FYNNEI. The ends lost 8 bases at V and 2 bases at J; junction bases unmatched: 7. CDR3 length equals 14 residues. CDR3 coding DNA: TGTGCCAGCTGGACGGGACAGGGCGCCTACGAGCAGTACTTC. It yields the protein CASWTGQGAYEQYF. Filled out from reference TRBV2 and TRBJ2-7, the complete variable domain reads EPEVTQTPSHQVTQMGQEVILRCVPISNHLYFYWYRQILGQKVEFLVSFYNNEISEKSEIFDDQFSVERPDGSNFTLKIRSTKLEDSAMYFCASWTGQGAYEQYFGPGTRLTVT.

In this sample, this clone turned up once. The chain joins TRBV19 to TRBJ1-5, with a possible D match to TRBD1 (5 bases). V shed 7 bases and J shed 4 bases, with 11 bases lying between them. Germline V gene data show CDR1 as LNHDA and CDR2 as SQIVND (reference sequence). The CDR3 spans 13 residues. The CDR3 loop reads CASTKGVNQPQHF. The CDR3 DNA follows: TGTGCCAGTACAAAAGGGGTGAATCAGCCCCAGCATTTT.

This chain uses TRBV20-1 with TRBJ1-2, with 8 positions matching TRBD1. Germline-derived CDR1 and CDR2 are DFQATT and SNEGSKA (reference sequence). V shed 5 bases, J shed 8 bases, and the junction held 4 bases outside the gene matches. The CDR3 is 11 amino acids. The CDR3 DNA is TGCAGTGCTCTGAGGACAGGGGGCTACACCTTC. As protein: CSALRTGGYTF.

The chain joins TRBV27 to TRBJ1-5; D may be TRBD1 (5 bases). V lost 6 bases and J 0 bases, leaving 12 bases between the germline ends. In germline, CDR1 is MNHEY, CDR2 SMNVEV (reference sequence). The CDR3 runs 15 residues. CDR3 loop: CASRPGSYSNQPQHF. In nucleotides, the CDR3 is TGTGCCAGCAGACCAGGGTCCTATAGCAATCAGCCCCAGCATTTT.

This chain connects TRBV28 to TRBJ1-2; the match to TRBD1 covers 7 bases. The germline gives CDR1 MDHEN, CDR2 SYDVKM. J lost 4 bases, V lost 7 bases, and 9 bases had no gene match. The CDR3 is 14 residues long. CDR3 sequence (DNA): TGTGCCAGCACCCGAGGGGGCCTGGCCTATGGCTACACCTTC. Its translation is CASTRGGLAYGYTF.

The chain combines TRBV18 with TRBJ2-3; D not certain. There are 15 residues in the CDR3. Germline loops: CDR1 KGHSH, CDR2 LQKENI. V was trimmed by 2 bases and J by 0 bases, leaving 9 bases between them. The CDR3 DNA follows: TGTGCCAGCTCACCAAATCAGAGGAGCACAGATACGCAGTATTTT. Protein product: CASSPNQRSTDTQYF.

The chain has TRBV19 and TRBJ2-1; tentative D call: TRBD1 (5 bases). The CDR3 runs 13 residues. Deletions cut 5 bases from V and 3 bases from J, with 8 bases between. Germline CDR1 and CDR2: LNHDA and SQIVND (reference sequence). CDR3 sequence reads: CASSGQGYNEQFF. Here the CDR3 DNA reads TGTGCCAGTAGTGGGCAGGGCTACAATGAGCAGTTCTTC.

Remarks on this clone: The same CDR3 arises from other DNA sequences in this sample as well. The chain combines TRBV9 with TRBJ1-5; 8 bases are shared with TRBD1. V was clipped by 8 bases and J by 6 bases; unmatched bases: 10. Germline V lookup: CDR1 SGDLS, CDR2 YYNGEE. This CDR3 has 14 amino acids. The CDR3 DNA is TGTGCCAGTAGTGCAGGGGGCGCAGGTCAGCCCCAGCATTTT. Translating gives CASSAGGAGQPQHF.

This chain connects TRBV21-1 to TRBJ2-5; the table assigns TRBD1, which was not confirmed against the DNA. TRBV21-1 is described as a pseudogene. This CDR3 spans 23 amino acids. DNA of the CDR3: TGTGCCAGCAGCAAAGTATCAGTATTAAGTCGGCCAGGTTGGGTTCCCTTCCAAGAGACCCAGTACTTC. It specifies CASSKVSVLSRPGWVPFQETQYF.

On this clone: At one end the junction does not follow the germline gene, possibly because of a read error. The J gene is TRBJ2-7, the V gene TRBV7-9; D possibly corresponds to TRBD2 (5 bases). The V gene's germline CDR1 is SEHNR and CDR2 FQNEAQ (reference sequence). The CDR3 is 12 amino acids. The chain's CDR3 is CSSSLGEGEQYF. DNA of the CDR3: TGTTCCAGCAGCCTCGGGGAAGGCGAGCAGTACTTC.

Here the CDR3 DNA reads TGTGCCAGCAGTTATATTACTAATGAAAAACTGTTTTTT. Translation: CASSYITNEKLFF. This chain uses TRBV2 with TRBJ1-4; D is unclear. The germline gives CDR1 SNHLY, CDR2 FYNNEI. This CDR3 comprises 13 residues. The ends were cut back, 5 bases at V and 2 bases at J, with 6 bases in the middle. Drawing the rest from reference TRBV2 and TRBJ1-4, the complete variable domain is EPEVTQTPSHQVTQMGQEVILRCVPISNHLYFYWYRQILGQKVEFLVSFYNNEISEKSEIFDDQFSVERPDGSNFTLKIRSTKLEDSAMYFCASSYITNEKLFFGSGTQLSVL.

The chain has TRBV2 and TRBJ2-3, with TRBD2 identical over 10 bases. Germline V gene sequence: CDR1 SNHLY, CDR2 FYNNEI. The junction had 6 bases not matched to a gene; V was cut back by 7 bases and J by 5 bases. The CDR3 contains 14 residues. CDR3 sequence: CASNRAGGIDTQYF. For the CDR3, the DNA is TGTGCCAGCAATCGAGCGGGGGGGATAGATACGCAGTATTTT. The full variable domain, completed using reference TRBV2 and TRBJ2-3, is EPEVTQTPSHQVTQMGQEVILRCVPISNHLYFYWYRQILGQKVEFLVSFYNNEISEKSEIFDDQFSVERPDGSNFTLKIRSTKLEDSAMYFCASNRAGGIDTQYFGPGTRLTVL.

The CDR3 region has the DNA TGTGCCAGCAGCTTATACTCGCGGACCGGGGAGCTGTTTTTT. Its protein product is CASSLYSRTGELFF. This rearrangement joins TRBV5-6 to TRBJ2-2, with D unresolved. Trimming pared 2 bases from V and 5 bases from J, leaving 10 bases between. CDR3 length: 14 residues. The germline gives CDR1 SGHDT, CDR2 YYEEEE.

The chain links TRBV30 to TRBJ2-2, with D perhaps TRBD2 (6 bases). The CDR3 length is 15 residues. V shed 4 bases and J shed 6 bases, with 18 bases lying between them. Germline lookup yields CDR1 GTSNPN and CDR2 SVGIG (reference sequence). The CDR3 nucleotides read TGTGCCTGGATGGGAGGAATAGCCCGGTCCGGGGAGCTGTTTTTT. Protein product: CAWMGGIARSGELFF. Drawing the rest from reference TRBV30 and TRBJ2-2, the complete variable domain is SQTIHQWPATLVQPVGSPLSLECTVEGTSNPNLYWYRQAAGRGLQLLFYSVGIGQISSEVPQNLSASRPQDRQFILSSKKLLLSDSGFYLCAWMGGIARSGELFFGEGSRLTVL.

The V gene is TRBV6-6, the J gene TRBJ1-1; 7 bases are a match to TRBD1. V dropped 6 bases and J dropped 6; count of bases not matched to a gene: 7. CDR1 is MNHNY, CDR2 SVGAGI, per germline (reference sequence). The CDR3 has 13 amino acids. CDR3 protein: CASSRQGVAEAFF. The CDR3 DNA sequence: TGTGCCAGCAGCCGACAGGGCGTCGCTGAAGCTTTCTTT.